This T cell receptor beta chain was retrieved from a study of shared clonotypes between healthy human individuals. Across the study: Donor composition was two women and three men, aged 18 to 49.

This table comes from immunoSEQ multiplex PCR, and its TCRdb copy is limited to in-frame clones, with some not included. This table has roughly 650,000 clones, approximately 97% appearing once. Points from the study as a whole: At large depth, rarefaction still showed sorted-subset sequencing to be incomplete.

V dropped 6 bases and J dropped 5; count of bases not matched to a gene: 7. Germline V gene data show CDR1 as SNHLY and CDR2 as FYNNEI. This CDR3 comprises 17 residues. The table lists this clone with a count of one. Antigen unknown. Sequenced input: naive CD4+ T cells sorted from blood. The subset denotes: CD45RA+ positively selected. The source is a woman in her 30s in good health. This chain joins TRBV2 and TRBJ2-2; 15 bases are shared with TRBD2. The CDR3, as DNA: TGTGCCAGCAGAGCGGGACTAGCGGGGGGTGGAACCGGGGAGCTGTTTTTT. It encodes CASRAGLAGGGTGELFF.